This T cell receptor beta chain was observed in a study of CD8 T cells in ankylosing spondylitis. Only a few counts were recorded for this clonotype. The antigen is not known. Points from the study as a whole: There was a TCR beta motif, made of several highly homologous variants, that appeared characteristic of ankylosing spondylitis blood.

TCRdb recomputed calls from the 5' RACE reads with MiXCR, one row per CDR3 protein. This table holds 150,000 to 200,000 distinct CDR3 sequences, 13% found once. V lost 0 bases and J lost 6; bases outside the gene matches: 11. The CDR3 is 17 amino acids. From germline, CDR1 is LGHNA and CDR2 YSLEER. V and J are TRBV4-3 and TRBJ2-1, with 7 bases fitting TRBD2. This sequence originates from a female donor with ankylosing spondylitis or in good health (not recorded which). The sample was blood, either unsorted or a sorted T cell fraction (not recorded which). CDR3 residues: CASSQDLGGGSPNEQFF. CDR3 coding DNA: TGCGCCAGCAGCCAAGATCTGGGCGGCGGGAGCCCCAATGAGCAGTTCTTC.